The 11 T cell receptor beta chains below all came from one sample that was sequenced in a study of T cell responses to AZD1222 COVID-19 vaccine. Assay used: immunoSEQ multiplex PCR; TCRdb lists only in-frame clones, some missing. The data show under 300,000 clones, 85% to 95% seen once. The sequences come from peripheral blood, collected on day 0 of AZD1222 vaccination. All receptors derive from an adult in good health.

This chain joins TRBV2 and TRBJ2-1; D is ambiguous. This CDR3 is built from 11 residues. V shed 6 bases and J shed 8 bases, with 8 bases lying between them. CDR1 is SNHLY and CDR2 is FYNNEI in the germline V gene. The CDR3 spells CASSMGDEQFF. In DNA, the CDR3 is TGTGCCAGCAGCATGGGTGATGAGCAGTTCTTC.

This chain joins TRBV28 and TRBJ1-2; 8 bases match TRBD1. Germline loops: CDR1 MDHEN, CDR2 SYDVKM. This CDR3 is built from 14 residues. The J segment lost 4 bases and the V segment lost 6 bases, leaving 7 bases of the junction unmatched. This CDR3 is CASSPGDRGYGYTF. The CDR3 bases are TGTGCCAGCAGCCCCGGTGACAGGGGCTATGGCTACACCTTC.

This chain connects TRBV3-1 (or the pseudogene TRBV3-2) to TRBJ2-6; TRBD1 matches 7 bases. V shed 4 bases and J 4 bases; nucleotides not matched to a gene: 7. Germline V lookup: CDR1 LGHDT, CDR2 YNNKEL (reference sequence). The CDR3 covers 16 residues. CDR3 coding DNA: TGTGCCAGCAGCCTCCGGACAGGTCGAGGGGCCAACGTCCTGACTTTC. Translating it yields CASSLRTGRGANVLTF.

V usage is TRBV9 and J usage is TRBJ1-3, with TRBD1 as a possible D gene (6 bases). Trimming took 3 bases from V and 1 from J, leaving 8 bases between them. The CDR3 has 14 residues. The germline gives CDR1 SGDLS, CDR2 YYNGEE. CDR3: CASSGGGSGNTIYF. CDR3 coding DNA: TGTGCCAGCAGCGGAGGGGGATCTGGAAACACCATATATTTT.

This clone has just one count. J is TRBJ1-2 and V is TRBV19, with D hard to call. Per the germline V gene, CDR1 is LNHDA and CDR2 is SQIVND (reference sequence). CDR3 length: 14 amino acids. Trimming shortened V by 3 bases and J by 2 bases, and 10 bases separated the two germline ends. CDR3 in DNA: TGTGCCAGTAGTATTCAGAACCAGAACTATGGCTACACCTTC. It codes for CASSIQNQNYGYTF.

This sequence joins TRBV9 and TRBJ1-2, with unresolved D. The germline V and J ends were trimmed by 3 bases and 0 bases, with 15 bases remaining between them. CDR3 length: 16 amino acids. In germline, CDR1 is SGDLS, CDR2 YYNGEE. CDR3 amino acids: CASSAPGRTANYGYTF. The CDR3 bases are TGTGCCAGCAGCGCCCCGGGGAGAACGGCTAACTATGGCTACACCTTC.

The genes are TRBV14 and TRBJ2-1; 11 nucleotides line up with TRBD2. Germline CDR1 reads SGHDN; CDR2 reads FVKESK. This CDR3 has 16 amino acids. The V segment lost 3 bases and the J segment 4 bases; nucleotides outside the gene matches: 5. For the CDR3, the DNA is TGTGCCAGCAGCCATTTAGCGGGGGGGATTTACAATGAGCAGTTCTTC. Translation: CASSHLAGGIYNEQFF.

The chain links TRBV19 to TRBJ2-2; 9 bases fit TRBD1. With 4 bases clipped from V and 4 bases from J, the junction kept 4 bases outside the gene matches. CDR3 size: 15 residues. In germline, CDR1 is LNHDA, CDR2 SQIVND (reference sequence). This CDR3 reads CASSTGQGTTGELFF. CDR3 bases: TGTGCCAGTAGTACAGGACAGGGGACCACCGGGGAGCTGTTTTTT.

This clone occurred a few times. The chain carries TRBV18 and TRBJ1-3; no definite D call. The CDR3 contains 16 residues. Per germline, CDR1 KGHSH and CDR2 LQKENI. The germline V and J ends were trimmed by 4 bases and 0 bases, with 13 bases remaining between them. CDR3 DNA sequence: TGTGCCAGCTCACTATCACAACTGAGCTCTGGAAACACCATATATTTT. Amino acid sequence: CASSLSQLSSGNTIYF.

The V gene is TRBV28, the J gene TRBJ2-7; TRBD2 is a possible D gene (6 bases). This CDR3 is 11 amino acids long. CDR1 MDHEN and CDR2 SYDVKM come from the germline V gene. CDR3 in DNA: TGTGCGGGGGGTGTAGGGTACGAGCAGTACTTC. It translates to CAGGVGYEQYF.

The V gene is TRBV6-6, the J gene TRBJ1-1, with a weak D call TRBD1 (6 bases). Germline V gene data show CDR1 as MNHNY and CDR2 as SVGAGI (reference sequence). Trimming took 6 bases from V and 4 from J, leaving 15 bases between them. The CDR3 sequence is 14 residues long. The CDR3 loop reads CASSRQGGGTEAFF. The CDR3 region has the DNA TGTGCCAGCAGCCGTCAAGGGGGGGGCACTGAAGCTTTCTTT.